This T cell receptor beta chain was profiled in a study of OX40 agonist ivuxolimab in advanced cancers. Background on the study: The patients' treatment was ivuxolimab, an agonistic anti-OX40 (CD134) antibody.

Notes on the study in general: Clonal expansion was among the lowest in partial responders at 0.1-3.0 mg/kg, especially CD8+.

Turning to this clone: Its target is unknown.

Germline-derived CDR1 and CDR2 are ENHRY and SYGVKD. The CDR3 consists of 12 residues. Trimming pared 3 bases from V and 6 bases from J, leaving 6 bases between. Libraries were prepared by immunoSEQ multiplex PCR; TCRdb keeps only in-frame clonotypes and omits some of them. The sample includes around 100,000 clones, about 91% of them seen just once. The V gene is TRBV10-3, the J gene TRBJ2-1; D uncertain. The sequencing here drew on CD4+ or CD8+ T cells sorted from blood, taken in a trial of the OX40 agonist ivuxolimab. The TCR sequence derives from an adult with an advanced solid tumor such as melanoma, head and neck, liver or kidney cancer. The DNA of the CDR3 is TGTGCCATCAGTGACGCGCTCAATGAGCAGTTCTTC. As protein: CAISDALNEQFF.